The clone carrying this T cell receptor (beta chain) was picked up a small number of times. Its specificity is not known. The data derive from a study of T-cell memory formation after mild COVID-19. About the research overall: Largely donor-specific TCR clusters were found.

General study results and limits: Cross-reactive memory appears to have joined, as suggested by some responding clones showing up in pre-infection memory. The main location of contracting CD4+ clones was CM and EM, and that of contracting CD8+ clones was EMRA.

There are 18 residues in the CDR3. Germline CDR1 and CDR2: SGHRS and YFSETQ. With V trimmed by 4 bases and J by 3 bases, 17 bases remained unmatched. Constant-segment-primed 5'RACE gave TCR alpha and TCR beta cDNA libraries with sample barcodes and UMIs. TCRdb re-derived calls from the 5' RACE reads in MiXCR, one entry per CDR3 protein. The sample includes hundreds of thousands of distinct CDR3 sequences, about a quarter of them seen just once. The sequence came from an adult woman who had mild COVID-19 (a few samples of this study predate the infection). Cell type and time point are not known. The material sequenced was PBMCs or a T cell subset sorted from them (not recorded which). The rearrangement uses TRBV5-1 and TRBJ2-3, with 7 bases that match TRBD2. The CDR3 loop is CASSTSAGIVRGTDTQYF. As DNA, the CDR3 is TGCGCCAGCAGCACCTCAGCGGGGATAGTTCGCGGTACAGATACGCAGTATTTT.